This TCR beta chain was recovered during a study of cytomegalovirus exposure and HLA in healthy donors. Study results and limitations: Roughly uniform depth of sequencing across donors was assumed in presence/absence analyses. Sequencing had likely introduced a cluster of highly shared sequence variants as an artifact.

Trimming took 4 bases from V and 5 from J; bases not matched to a gene: 7. The CDR3 covers 14 residues. Per the germline V gene, CDR1 is SGHRS and CDR2 is YFSETQ. This clone was picked up one time. Its antigen remains unknown. Other DNA sequences in the sample encode the same CDR3. In the PCR, 60 Vbeta and 13 Jbeta primers were used. Sequenced by immunoSEQ multiplex PCR; TCRdb stores in-frame clones only, minus some. The sample comprises about 160,000 clones, roughly 79% of which are singletons, and 9% to 10% rests with the top ten. This sequence originates from a man younger than 35 in good health and CMV-seropositive. The chain couples TRBV5-1 to TRBJ1-1, with 8 bases fitting TRBD1. Sequencing was carried out using PBMCs. The CDR3 DNA is TGCGCCAGCAGCCTCGGACAGGGTGAAACTGAAGCTTTCTTT. Translation: CASSLGQGETEAFF.